What follows describes a single T cell receptor beta chain. Sequencing was performed with immunoSEQ multiplex PCR; in TCRdb, only in-frame clones are kept and a portion is missing. The sample includes fewer than 20,000 clones, approximately 90% of them seen just once. This specimen comes from a study of technical replicates of blood from several donors. The TCR sequence derives from a human donor in good health. Material: PBMCs.

As DNA, the CDR3 is TGTGCCAGTAGTTTGGACAGGGCCTATGGCTACACCTTC. Translating it yields CASSLDRAYGYTF. The gene calls are TRBV19 and TRBJ1-2, with TRBD1 matching over 8 bases. The junction had 3 bases not matched to a gene; V was cut back by 5 bases and J by 4 bases. Germline CDR1 and CDR2: LNHDA and SQIVND (reference sequence). The length of the CDR3 is 13 residues.